This T cell receptor beta chain was sequenced in a study of CD8+CD57+ T cells in acquired aplastic anemia. Notes on the study in general: Some 30 was the count of CD8+ CDR3 sequences that patients shared with controls.

TCR beta VDJ and CDR3 were profiled, and genomic DNA was the template. One entry per CDR3 protein results from TCRdb running MiXCR on the reads. The data contain 350,000 to 450,000 distinct CDR3 sequences, 60% to 80% of them seen just once; the ten biggest clones take up 3.5% to 4.5%. About this clonotype itself: The antigen is undetermined. Sequence at one end of the junction differs from germline and may be a read error.

The material sequenced was sorted CD4+, CD8+, or CD8+CD57+ T cells (not recorded which) from PBMCs. The receptor comes from a human donor in good health, serving as a control.

The CDR3 DNA reads TGTGCCAGCAGTTTAACGACAGGGGACATCTACACTGTCGCTTTCTTT. Translating it yields CASSLTTGDIYTVAFF. The chain joins TRBV7-3 to TRBJ1-1; 8 bases align to TRBD1. There are 16 residues in the CDR3. The germline gives CDR1 SGHTA, CDR2 FQGTGA.